This T cell receptor (beta chain) was profiled in a study of PD-L1 blockade in urothelial cancer. Remarks on this clone: Antigen specificity is unknown.

What went into each PCR as a spike was synthetic TCR analog templates. Assay used: immunoSEQ multiplex PCR; TCRdb lists only in-frame clones, some missing. Among approximately 79,000 clones listed, around four fifths were seen once. Findings and caveats of the study: Better survival was predicted when blood TCR clonality before treatment fell below the median.

The germline V gene has CDR1 ENHRY and CDR2 SYGVKD. The V gene lost 0 bases and the J gene lost 0 bases, with 8 bases spanning the gap. The CDR3 sequence is 15 residues long. Regarding time point: pretreatment peripheral blood. Sequencing was performed on PBMCs, taken around atezolizumab (anti-PD-L1) treatment. The J gene is TRBJ1-1, the V gene TRBV10-3, with D perhaps TRBD1 (5 bases). The sequence was collected from a man aged 40-49 years with urothelial cancer. CDR3: CAISESRGMNTEAFF. The CDR3, as DNA: TGTGCCATCAGTGAGTCGCGGGGGATGAACACTGAAGCTTTCTTT.